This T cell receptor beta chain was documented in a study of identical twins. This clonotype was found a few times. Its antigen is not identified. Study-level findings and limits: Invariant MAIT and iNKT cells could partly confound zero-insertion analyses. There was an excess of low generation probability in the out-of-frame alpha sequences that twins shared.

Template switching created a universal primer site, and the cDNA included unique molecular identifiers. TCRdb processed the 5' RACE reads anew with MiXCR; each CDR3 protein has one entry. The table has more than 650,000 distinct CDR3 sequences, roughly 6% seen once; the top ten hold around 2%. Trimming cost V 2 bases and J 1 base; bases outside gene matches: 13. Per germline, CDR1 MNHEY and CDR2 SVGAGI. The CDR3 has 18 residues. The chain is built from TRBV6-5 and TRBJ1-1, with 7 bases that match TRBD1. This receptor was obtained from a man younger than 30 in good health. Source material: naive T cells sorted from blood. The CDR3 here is CASSYSMEGASGNTEAFF. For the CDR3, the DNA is TGTGCCAGCAGTTACAGCATGGAGGGGGCGAGTGGGAACACTGAAGCTTTCTTT.